The rows below give T cell receptor beta chains drawn from one sample of a study of shared clonotypes between healthy human individuals. Clones were read by immunoSEQ multiplex PCR, and TCRdb kept only the in-frame ones, dropping some. This sample has about 1 million clones, with around four fifths found just once. The sequenced material came from memory CD4+ T cells sorted from blood. The source of these receptors is a man between 18 and 35 years old in good health. Both conserved end residues are part of each CDR3. The order of the fields is V gene, D gene, J gene, clone size, CDR3 protein, CDR3 DNA. D genes are given only for firm matches. Part of the rows lack a size; the others show once, few, many or a class for expanded clones.

>TRBV10-2|-|TRBJ1-3|few
CASSVGGLQNTIYF
TGCGCCAGCAGTGTGGGGGGCCTTCAGAACACCATATATTTT
>TRBV11-2|-|TRBJ2-1|-
CASSPLSGSYNEQFF
TGTGCCAGCAGCCCACTTAGCGGATCCTACAATGAGCAGTTCTTC
>TRBV6-1|-|TRBJ1-1|-
CASRAGVPMAFF
TGTGCCAGCAGGGCCGGCGTACCGATGGCTTTCTTT
>TRBV6-6|-|TRBJ2-5|-
CATGYNVWETQYF
TGTGCCACTGGGTATAATGTCTGGGAGACCCAGTACTTC
>TRBV9|TRBD1|TRBJ2-1|few
CASSVQGAYEQFF
TGTGCCAGCAGCGTGCAGGGGGCTTATGAGCAGTTCTTC
>TRBV9|TRBD1|TRBJ2-1|-
CASSVDRGAYNEQFF
TGTGCCAGCAGCGTGGACAGGGGGGCCTACAATGAGCAGTTCTTC
>TRBV2|TRBD2|TRBJ2-3|-
CASRDGLEYDF
TGTGCCAGCAGGGATGGACTAGAATATGACTTT
>TRBV6-5|-|TRBJ2-7|-
CASSSPGLSSYEQYF
TGTGCCAGCAGTTCCCCGGGACTGTCGTCCTACGAGCAGTACTTC
>TRBV12-5|-|TRBJ2-5|few
CASGLGRGGETQYF
TGTGCTAGTGGTTTGGGTAGGGGGGGAGAGACCCAGTACTTC
>TRBV11-2|-|TRBJ2-6|-
CASSLSRAGANVLTF
TGTGCCAGCAGCTTAAGCAGGGCTGGGGCCAACGTCCTGACTTTC
>TRBV4-3|-|TRBJ2-1|-
CASSQDYYNEQFF
TGCGCCAGCAGCCAAGACTATTACAATGAGCAGTTCTTC
>TRBV25-1|-|TRBJ1-2|-
CASSALDSNGYTF
TGTGCCAGCAGTGCCCTCGACAGCAATGGCTACACCTTC
>TRBV7-9|TRBD2|TRBJ2-7|-
CASSLMAGAYEQYF
TGTGCCAGCAGCTTGATGGCGGGGGCCTACGAGCAGTACTTC
>TRBV28|-|TRBJ2-7|-
CASRGGGSSYEQYF
TGTGCCAGCAGGGGAGGGGGTAGCTCCTACGAGCAGTACTTC
>TRBV4-2|-|TRBJ2-2|once
CASSQGAGGDTGELFF
TGTGCCAGCAGCCAAGGGGCCGGGGGTGATACCGGGGAGCTGTTTTTT
>TRBV10-3|TRBD2|TRBJ2-3|-
CAISRTSGSTDTQYF
TGTGCCATCAGTCGGACTAGCGGTAGCACAGATACGCAGTATTTT
>TRBV19|-|TRBJ2-6|-
CASSSGRAGANVLTF
TGTGCCAGTAGTTCAGGTAGGGCTGGGGCCAACGTCCTGACTTTC
>TRBV6-1|-|TRBJ1-1|-
CASSDKARGTEAFF
TGTGCCAGCAGTGATAAGGCACGGGGGACTGAAGCTTTCTTT
>TRBV18|TRBD2|TRBJ2-2|-
CASSPRGTSGTGELFF
TGTGCCAGCTCACCACGCGGGACTAGCGGTACCGGGGAGCTGTTTTTT
>TRBV5-1|-|TRBJ2-7|few
CASSPGTLRHEQYF
TGCGCCAGCAGCCCCGGGACATTGAGACACGAGCAGTACTTC
>TRBV4-1|-|TRBJ2-2|once
CASSQEVTSFGELFF
TGCGCCAGCAGCCAAGAAGTTACATCGTTCGGGGAGCTGTTTTTT
>TRBV5-8|-|TRBJ2-5|many
CASSLLGQEETQYF
TGTGCCAGCAGCCTTTTGGGACAAGAAGAGACCCAGTACTTC
>TRBV4-3|-|TRBJ1-4|-
CASKVAATTNEKLFF
TGCGCCAGCAAGGTGGCAGCCACAACTAATGAAAAACTGTTTTTT
>TRBV29-1|-|TRBJ1-5|few
CSVARGDNQPQHF
TGCAGCGTAGCAAGAGGGGACAATCAGCCCCAGCATTTT
>TRBV7-2|-|TRBJ1-1|-
CASSLSGSGTEAFF
TGTGCCAGCAGCTTATCAGGGAGTGGCACTGAAGCTTTCTTT
>TRBV7-2|TRBD1|TRBJ2-3|-
CASRARQGIADTQYF
TGTGCCAGCAGAGCCCGACAGGGTATTGCAGATACGCAGTATTTT
>TRBV7-9|-|TRBJ2-2|-
CASSPGVGTLTTGELFF
TGTGCCAGCAGCCCCGGAGTAGGGACACTAACCACCGGGGAGCTGTTTTTT
>TRBV6-5|TRBD1|TRBJ1-3|-
CASWTRQGGNTIYF
TGTGCCAGCTGGACAAGACAGGGAGGAAACACCATATATTTT
>TRBV6-1|-|TRBJ1-2|-
CASSDQGVVGYTF
TGTGCCAGCAGTGACCAGGGAGTTGTTGGCTACACCTTC
>TRBV19|-|TRBJ1-5|few
CASSLGRQGKQPQHF
TGTGCCAGTAGCCTCGGGAGGCAGGGCAAACAGCCCCAGCATTTT
>TRBV9|-|TRBJ1-2|-
CASSTEPYGKDGYTF
TGTGCCAGCAGCACCGAGCCGTACGGGAAGGATGGCTACACCTTC
>TRBV6-6|-|TRBJ2-5|-
CASSYGGSEVTQYF
TGTGCCAGCAGTTACGGGGGGTCGGAGGTGACCCAGTACTTC
>TRBV19|TRBD1|TRBJ2-7|-
CASSTWKGGYPGASEQYF
TGTGCCAGTAGTACATGGAAAGGGGGCTACCCCGGAGCTAGCGAGCAGTACTTC
>TRBV29-1|-|TRBJ1-2|many
CSVGGGGTFGDYGYTF
TGCAGCGTTGGGGGGGGAGGTACTTTCGGAGATTATGGCTACACCTTC
>TRBV10-2|TRBD1|TRBJ1-2|-
CASSDPSPGTAYGYTF
TGCGCCAGCAGTGACCCCTCTCCCGGGACAGCCTATGGCTACACCTTC
>TRBV7-9|TRBD1|TRBJ2-5|once
CASSRLHTGGKETQYF
TGTGCCAGCAGCCGGCTCCATACAGGGGGGAAAGAGACCCAGTACTTC
>TRBV7-7|TRBD2|TRBJ2-2|-
CASSRTSGELFF
TGTGCTAGCAGCCGGACTAGCGGGGAGCTGTTTTTT
>TRBV19|-|TRBJ1-6|-
CASSRGLQDISNSPLHF
TGTGCCAGTAGTAGGGGGCTTCAAGACATATCTAATTCACCCCTCCACTTT
>TRBV6-5|TRBD1|TRBJ2-6|-
CASRGTGTGANVLTF
TGTGCCAGCAGGGGGACAGGGACCGGGGCCAACGTCCTGACTTTC
>TRBV7-2|TRBD2|TRBJ2-2|-
CASSQLAAQNTGELFF
TGTGCCAGCAGCCAACTAGCGGCCCAGAACACCGGGGAGCTGTTTTTT